This TCR beta chain was sequenced in a study of T cell changes during pregnancy in multiple sclerosis. Germline assignment: CDR1 GTSNPN and CDR2 SVGIG (reference sequence). The length of the CDR3 is 14 residues. V lost 4 bases to trimming and J lost 5 bases, with 17 bases between them. Profiling relied on immunoSEQ multiplex PCR, and the TCRdb table lists in-frame clones only, not all of them. The sample has 25,000 to 30,000 clones, roughly 87% seen once. The rearrangement joins TRBV30 to TRBJ1-1; unclear D gene. The source was CD4+ T cells from peripheral blood mononuclear cells, collected in the second trimester of pregnancy. The origin of this receptor is a female donor with multiple sclerosis, enrolled in a pregnancy study. The CDR3 is CAWNRGSRGTEAFF. CDR3 DNA: TGTGCCTGGAATAGAGGTTCCCGAGGTACTGAAGCTTTCTTT.